The 8 T cell receptor beta chains presented below share a single source sample, sequenced in a study of shared clonotypes between healthy human individuals. Produced via immunoSEQ multiplex PCR; TCRdb's table is partial and in-frame only. The repertoire holds roughly 2.5 million clones, with around 90% as singletons. Source material: naive CD4+ T cells sorted from blood. Specified subset: CD45RA+ positively selected. These receptors were taken from a man younger than 35 in good health.

The V gene is TRBV19, the J gene TRBJ1-6; 7 positions match TRBD1. V shed 4 bases and J 8 bases; nucleotides not matched to a gene: 8. CDR3 size: 15 residues. Per germline, CDR1 LNHDA and CDR2 SQIVND (reference sequence). CDR3 in amino acids: CASSTTGDMDSPLHF. In nucleotides, the CDR3 is TGTGCCAGTAGTACAACAGGGGATATGGATTCACCCCTCCACTTT.

A single count supports this clone. CDR3 in amino acids: CASVGDSSYEQYF. CDR3 DNA sequence: TGTGCCAGTGTGGGGGACAGTTCCTACGAGCAGTACTTC. The chain employs TRBV6-5 and TRBJ2-7, with 7 bases fitting TRBD1. J was trimmed by 1 base and V by 9 bases; bases with no gene match: 6. Germline V gene sequence: CDR1 MNHEY, CDR2 SVGAGI. The CDR3 sequence is 13 residues long.

CDR3 coding DNA: TGTGCCACCAGCTTCTGGCCGAACACCGGGGAGCTGTTTTTT. Its translation: CATSFWPNTGELFF. J is TRBJ2-2 and V is TRBV15; D uncertain. This CDR3 comprises 14 residues. Per germline, CDR1 LNHNV and CDR2 YYDKDF (reference sequence). Trimming left V 5 bases short and J 0 bases short, with 7 bases between.

V is TRBV2 and J is TRBJ2-7; 7 bases map to TRBD2. The CDR3 length is 15 residues. CDR1 is SNHLY, CDR2 FYNNEI, per germline. The ends lost 4 bases at V and 3 bases at J; junction bases unmatched: 9. CDR3 protein: CASSGGGLPLYEQYF. In DNA, the CDR3 is TGTGCCAGCAGTGGGGGGGGACTCCCACTCTACGAGCAGTACTTC. Full variable domain (rest looked up from reference TRBV2 and TRBJ2-7): EPEVTQTPSHQVTQMGQEVILRCVPISNHLYFYWYRQILGQKVEFLVSFYNNEISEKSEIFDDQFSVERPDGSNFTLKIRSTKLEDSAMYFCASSGGGLPLYEQYFGPGTRLTVT.

This rearrangement joins TRBV11-2 to TRBJ2-7; either TRBD1 or TRBD2 may supply D (5 bases each). Germline V gene lookup returns CDR1 SGHAT and CDR2 FQNNGV. The CDR3 is 13 amino acids. The V gene lost 5 bases and the J gene lost 3 bases, with 11 bases spanning the gap. The CDR3 sequence is CASSLRDGYEQYF. The CDR3 nucleotides are TGTGCCAGCAGCCTGAGGGACGGCTACGAGCAGTACTTC. The whole variable domain, remainder taken from reference TRBV11-2 and TRBJ2-7, is EAGVAQSPRYKIIEKRQSVAFWCNPISGHATLYWYQQILGQGPKLLIQFQNNGVVDDSQLPKDRFSAERLKGVDSTLKIQPAKLEDSAVYLCASSLRDGYEQYFGPGTRLTVT.

The chain is built from TRBV15 and TRBJ1-1, with 7 bases aligning to TRBD1. V lost 2 bases to trimming and J lost 6 bases; unmatched junction nucleotides: 12. The CDR3 is 16 residues long. The V gene's germline CDR1 is LNHNV and CDR2 YYDKDF (reference sequence). CDR3 region: CATSRTSRAGGPEAFF. DNA of the CDR3: TGTGCCACCAGCAGAACCTCCCGGGCAGGGGGGCCTGAAGCTTTCTTT. The full variable domain, rest sourced from reference TRBV15 and TRBJ1-1, is DAMVIQNPRYQVTQFGKPVTLSCSQTLNHNVMYWYQQKSSQAPKLLFHYYDKDFNNEADTPDNFQSRRPNTSFCFLDIRSPGLGDTAMYLCATSRTSRAGGPEAFFGQGTRLTVV.

V usage is TRBV14 and J usage is TRBJ1-4; D gene unclear. The CDR3 extends over 13 amino acids. The V gene's germline CDR1 is SGHDN and CDR2 FVKESK. Trimming took off 4 bases at V and 7 bases at J, with 10 bases between the two ends. CDR3 DNA: TGTGCCAGCAGCCGGTGGGATGGTGAAAAACTGTTTTTT. Protein: CASSRWDGEKLFF.

A word on this clone: Other nucleotide sequences from this sample produce the same CDR3. The rearrangement links TRBV18 to TRBJ2-3; D is undetermined. CDR1 and CDR2 (germline): KGHSH, LQKENI. Between the trimmed V and J ends, which lost 6 bases and 3 bases, there was a span of 4 bases. There are 11 residues in the CDR3. The CDR3 DNA reads TGTGCCAGCTCGCAAACAGATACGCAGTATTTT. Translation gives CASSQTDTQYF. Variable domain in full (rest from reference TRBV18 and TRBJ2-3): NAGVMQNPRHLVRRRGQEARLRCSPMKGHSHVYWYRQLPEEGLKFMVYLQKENIIDESGMPKERFSAEFPKEGPSILRIQQVVRGDSAAYFCASSQTDTQYFGPGTRLTVL.